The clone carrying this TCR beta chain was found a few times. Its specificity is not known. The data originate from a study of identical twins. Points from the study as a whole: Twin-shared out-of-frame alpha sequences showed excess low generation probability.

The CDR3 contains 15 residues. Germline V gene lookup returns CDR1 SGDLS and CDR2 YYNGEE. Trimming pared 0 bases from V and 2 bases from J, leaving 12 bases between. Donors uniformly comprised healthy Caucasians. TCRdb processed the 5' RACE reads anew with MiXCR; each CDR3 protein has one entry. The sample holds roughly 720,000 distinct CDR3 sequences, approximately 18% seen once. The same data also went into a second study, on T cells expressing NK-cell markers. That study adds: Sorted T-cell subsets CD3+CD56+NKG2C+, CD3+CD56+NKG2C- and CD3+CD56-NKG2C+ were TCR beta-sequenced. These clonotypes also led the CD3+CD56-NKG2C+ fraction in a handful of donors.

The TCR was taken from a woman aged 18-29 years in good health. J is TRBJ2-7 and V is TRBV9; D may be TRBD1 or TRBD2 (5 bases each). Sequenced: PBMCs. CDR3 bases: TGTGCCAGCAGCGTAGATTCCCAGGGACCCTACGAGCAGTACTTC. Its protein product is CASSVDSQGPYEQYF.